These 29 T cell receptor beta chains were sequenced from one sample in a study of a mutant IDH1 vaccine in newly diagnosed glioma. Time point denoted: week 35, safety follow-up. Mutant IDH1 20-mer peptide, at 300 ug, made up each vaccine dose, with topical imiquimod. These receptors' antigens are unknown. Assay: immunoSEQ multiplex PCR; the TCRdb copy retains only in-frame clones and omits some. Of 69,000 or so clones in the sample, around nine tenths were seen once. The source material was PBMCs, sampled from a glioma patient whose treatment included an IDH1 peptide vaccine. These receptors all stem from a man aged 25-45 years with glioma.

The gene calls are TRBV9 and TRBJ1-1; D gene ambiguous. Looked up from germline, CDR1 is SGDLS and CDR2 is YYNGEE. With 1 base removed from V and 2 bases from J, the gap between germline ends came to 6 bases. This CDR3 has 13 amino acids. CDR3 nucleotides: TGTGCCAGCAGCGTACAAATAAACACTGAAGCTTTCTTT. Residues: CASSVQINTEAFF. The entire variable domain, with the rest obtained from reference TRBV9 and TRBJ1-1, is as follows: DSGVTQTPKHLITATGQRVTLRCSPRSGDLSVYWYQQSLDQGLQFLIQYYNGEERAKGNILERFSAQQFPDLHSELNLSSLELGDSALYFCASSVQINTEAFFGQGTRLTVV.

In its sample, this clone was seen once. This sequence joins TRBV2 and TRBJ2-4; TRBD1 matches at 7 bases. Looked up from germline, CDR1 is SNHLY and CDR2 is FYNNEI. The J segment lost 9 bases and the V segment lost 5 bases, leaving 7 bases of the junction unmatched. The CDR3 is made up of 13 amino acids. The CDR3 sequence: CASSSAGGGIQYF. The DNA for the CDR3 is TGTGCCAGCAGTTCGGCAGGGGGTGGCATTCAGTACTTC.

This chain joins TRBV6-5 and TRBJ1-6, with D unclear. The CDR3 covers 12 residues. V was pared by 6 bases and J by 0 bases, with 0 bases between. Germline CDR1 MNHEY, CDR2 SVGAGI. CDR3 sequence reads: CASSSYNSPLHF. The CDR3 nucleotides read TGTGCCAGCAGCTCCTATAATTCACCCCTCCACTTT.

This chain links TRBV29-1 with TRBJ1-2; D is possibly TRBD1 (6 bases). This CDR3 has 13 residues. Looked up from germline, CDR1 is SQVTM and CDR2 is ANQGSEA. V lost 5 bases and J lost 14, with 24 bases in between. This CDR3 reads CSVNWNRDPSETF. The CDR3 nucleotides read TGCAGCGTTAATTGGAACAGGGACCCATCTGAGACCTTC.

The chain recombines TRBV6-5 with TRBJ2-3, with D uncertain. Germline loops: CDR1 MNHEY, CDR2 SVGAGI. V dropped 7 bases and J dropped 6 bases, with 14 bases sitting between them. CDR3 size: 13 residues. The CDR3 sequence is CASTKRGVDTQYF. DNA for the CDR3: TGTGCCAGCACCAAACGAGGAGTCGATACGCAGTATTTT.

The chain combines TRBV28 with TRBJ1-5; D not resolved. V dropped 0 bases and J dropped 1 base, with 4 bases sitting between them. The CDR3 sequence is 14 residues long. CDR1 MDHEN and CDR2 SYDVKM come from the germline V gene. CDR3 in DNA: TGTGCCAGCAGTTTATGGACCAGCAATCAGCCCCAGCATTTT. Encoded protein: CASSLWTSNQPQHF.

The V and J genes are TRBV10-3 and TRBJ1-2; unclear D gene. The germline gives CDR1 ENHRY, CDR2 SYGVKD. Trimming cost V 0 bases and J 0 bases, with 8 bases left between them. The length of the CDR3 is 15 residues. This CDR3 reads CAISESGIANYGYTF. CDR3 DNA: TGTGCCATCAGTGAGTCGGGCATAGCTAACTATGGCTACACCTTC.

The rearrangement links TRBV2 to TRBJ2-5; 11 bases align to TRBD1. CDR3 length equals 18 residues. Trimming at V came to 4 bases and at J to 0 bases, leaving 10 bases not matched to a gene. From germline, CDR1 is SNHLY and CDR2 FYNNEI. The CDR3 here is CASSGLDRGHYNQETQYF. In DNA, the CDR3 is TGTGCCAGCAGTGGACTGGACAGGGGGCATTATAACCAAGAGACCCAGTACTTC. The full variable domain, its missing parts supplied by reference TRBV2 and TRBJ2-5, is EPEVTQTPSHQVTQMGQEVILRCVPISNHLYFYWYRQILGQKVEFLVSFYNNEISEKSEIFDDQFSVERPDGSNFTLKIRSTKLEDSAMYFCASSGLDRGHYNQETQYFGPGTRLLVL.

The chain has TRBV28 and TRBJ1-5; unclear D gene. CDR3 length equals 14 residues. V lost 6 bases and J 0 bases, leaving 9 bases between the germline ends. Germline loops: CDR1 MDHEN, CDR2 SYDVKM. The DNA of the CDR3 is TGTGCCAGCAGCCCAAGTTATAGCAATCAGCCCCAGCATTTT. Translation gives CASSPSYSNQPQHF.

The chain couples TRBV7-9 to TRBJ2-1; 7 bases line up with TRBD2. The ends lost 6 bases at V and 12 bases at J; junction bases unmatched: 11. Germline CDR1 SEHNR, CDR2 FQNEAQ (reference sequence). The length of the CDR3 is 13 residues. CDR3 DNA sequence: TGTGCCAGCAGTTCGGGAGGTAAAGTAAGGCAGTTCTTC. Translating it yields CASSSGGKVRQFF. The variable domain in full, completed from reference TRBV7-9 and TRBJ2-1, reads DTGVSQNPRHKITKRGQNVTFRCDPISEHNRLYWYRQTLGQGPEFLTYFQNEAQLEKSRLLSDRFSAERPKGSFSTLEIQRTEQGDSAMYLCASSSGGKVRQFFGPGTRLTVL.

This clone was found a few times. V gene TRBV14 combines with J gene TRBJ1-5; no definite D call. The CDR3 length is 13 residues. Germline V CDR1 and CDR2: SGHDN, FVKESK. V shed 1 base and J shed 9 bases, with 10 bases lying between them. The CDR3 coding sequence is TGTGCCAGCAGCCAAGTACGCTGGATGCCCCAGCATTTT. It specifies CASSQVRWMPQHF.

This chain links TRBV5-5 with TRBJ1-1; a possible D gene is TRBD1 (6 bases). Germline-derived CDR1 and CDR2 are SGHKS and YYEKEE (reference sequence). V lost 0 bases and J lost 3, with 9 bases in between. This CDR3 has 14 amino acids. The CDR3 nucleotides are TGTGCCAGCAGCTTGGAAGGGGGGTACACTGAAGCTTTCTTT. Protein sequence: CASSLEGGYTEAFF.

The chain joins TRBV9 to TRBJ2-3; D is undetermined. This CDR3 is built from 14 residues. V lost 0 bases and J 4 bases, leaving 9 bases between the germline ends. CDR1 is SGDLS and CDR2 is YYNGEE in the germline V gene. CDR3: CASSVGSRADTQYF. CDR3 nucleotides: TGTGCCAGCAGCGTAGGCTCTAGGGCAGATACGCAGTATTTT.

The gene calls are TRBV4-1 and TRBJ2-7, with D possibly matching TRBD1 (5 bases). The ends were cut back, 2 bases at V and 0 bases at J, with 14 bases in the middle. Germline assignment: CDR1 MGHRA and CDR2 YSYEKL. There are 16 residues in the CDR3. The CDR3 spells CASSQILTAASYEQYF. In nucleotides, the CDR3 is TGCGCCAGCAGCCAAATCCTGACAGCCGCCTCCTACGAGCAGTACTTC.

The V and J genes are TRBV5-5 and TRBJ2-3; the match to TRBD1 covers 7 bases. Germline-derived CDR1 and CDR2 are SGHKS and YYEKEE (reference sequence). This CDR3 is built from 14 residues. With 2 bases clipped from V and 4 bases from J, the junction kept 4 bases outside the gene matches. CDR3 DNA: TGTGCCAGCAGCTTCAGCCAGGGGGCAGATACGCAGTATTTT. Translated, it gives CASSFSQGADTQYF.

The genes are TRBV19 and TRBJ2-1, with D tentatively TRBD1 or TRBD2 (5 bases each). Trimming took 2 bases from V and 12 from J, leaving 11 bases between them. This CDR3 has 12 amino acids. CDR1 and CDR2 (germline): LNHDA, SQIVND (reference sequence). CDR3 nucleotides: TGTGCCAGTAGTATACCGCAGGGACCGCAGTTCTTC. It specifies CASSIPQGPQFF.

About this clone: This is likely a read error, given that the CDR3 carries no conserved phenylalanine or tryptophan at its end. It is unclear where the CDR3 begins or ends on the DNA, so no DNA is shown, and the CDR3 is as TCRdb lists it. The J gene is TRBJ2-7, the V gene TRBV6-5; the listed D gene, TRBD2, was not tested against the DNA. Germline V CDR1 and CDR2: MNHEY, SVGAGI. The CDR3 extends over 8 residues, inclusive of both ends. The CDR3 sequence is CASSSSAI.

The chain employs TRBV19 and TRBJ2-5; D might be TRBD1 (5 bases). The assigned J gene may be wrong: the sequence end matches TRBJ2-7 better. The CDR3 is 13 amino acids. Germline V gene sequence: CDR1 LNHDA, CDR2 SQIVND (reference sequence). This CDR3 reads CASSFRTGYEQYF. The CDR3 nucleotides are TGTGCCAGTAGTTTCCGAACAGGCTACGAGCAGTACTTC.

V gene TRBV5-6 combines with J gene TRBJ1-2, with a tentative D call TRBD1 (6 bases). Trimming stripped 3 bases from V and 4 bases from J, with 16 bases between. The CDR3 length is 15 residues. The germline gives CDR1 SGHDT, CDR2 YYEEEE. CDR3 coding DNA: TGTGCCAGCAGCTGGGGGGCAGCAGCCACCTATGGCTACACCTTC. Translated: CASSWGAAATYGYTF.

The chain employs TRBV5-4 and TRBJ1-1; the D gene is possibly TRBD1 (5 bases). Trimming removed 0 bases from V and 5 bases from J, with 14 bases in between. Germline CDR1 and CDR2: SGHNT and YYREEE (reference sequence). The CDR3 consists of 15 residues. The DNA for the CDR3 is TGTGCCAGCAGCTTGGGTCCGGGGCTCGGGACTGAAGCTTTCTTT. Translating gives CASSLGPGLGTEAFF.

The chain employs TRBV10-3 and TRBJ2-2; 14 bases line up with TRBD2. This CDR3 region has 17 residues. Germline assignment: CDR1 ENHRY and CDR2 SYGVKD. V trimming: 2 bases; J trimming: 6 bases; junction bases outside the gene matches: 5. DNA of the CDR3: TGTGCCATCAGTGAGGGGGGACTAGCGGGAGAGGCCGGGGAGCTGTTTTTT. It specifies CAISEGGLAGEAGELFF.

In its sample, this clone was seen once. This chain joins TRBV11-2 and TRBJ2-7; tentatively, D is TRBD2 (5 bases). Germline V lookup: CDR1 SGHAT, CDR2 FQNNGV. V gave up 6 bases and J gave up 2 bases, with 5 bases separating them. The CDR3 runs 11 residues. The CDR3 DNA sequence: TGTGCCAGCAGACTAGCCTACGAGCAGTACTTC. Its translation is CASRLAYEQYF.

The rearrangement uses TRBV28 and TRBJ1-5, with 9 bases that match TRBD1. CDR3 length equals 13 residues. With V trimmed by 10 bases and J by 4 bases, 5 bases remained unmatched. Germline V gene lookup returns CDR1 MDHEN and CDR2 SYDVKM. Here the CDR3 reads CAIPGTGNQPQHF. The CDR3 coding sequence is TGTGCCATCCCCGGGACAGGGAATCAGCCCCAGCATTTT.

The chain employs TRBV18 and TRBJ2-2; 7 bases line up with TRBD2. The CDR3 totals 15 residues. With 6 bases clipped from V and 2 bases from J, the junction kept 6 bases outside the gene matches. Germline values: CDR1 KGHSH, CDR2 LQKENI. CDR3 coding DNA: TGTGCCAGCTCGCCGGGGGGAATCAACACCGGGGAGCTGTTTTTT. Translated, it gives CASSPGGINTGELFF.

V usage is TRBV2 and J usage is TRBJ1-6; D is perhaps TRBD1 (6 bases). Germline V lookup: CDR1 SNHLY, CDR2 FYNNEI. CDR3 length: 15 residues. V lost 7 bases to trimming and J lost 6 bases, with 16 bases between them. CDR3 residues: CASTGQVELNSPLHF. The DNA of the CDR3 is TGTGCCAGCACGGGACAAGTCGAGCTTAATTCACCCCTCCACTTT.

This sequence joins TRBV9 and TRBJ2-7; tentative D call: TRBD1 (5 bases). Germline V gene data show CDR1 as SGDLS and CDR2 as YYNGEE. Trimming took 5 bases from V and 0 from J, leaving 18 bases between them. The CDR3 covers 16 residues. The CDR3 is CASSFFGAATSYEQYF. CDR3 bases: TGTGCCAGCAGTTTCTTTGGGGCGGCAACCTCCTACGAGCAGTACTTC. The variable domain in full, with the rest retrieved from reference TRBV9 and TRBJ2-7, is DSGVTQTPKHLITATGQRVTLRCSPRSGDLSVYWYQQSLDQGLQFLIQYYNGEERAKGNILERFSAQQFPDLHSELNLSSLELGDSALYFCASSFFGAATSYEQYFGPGTRLTVT.

By its share, this clone is medium-sized (0.01 to 0.1%). V usage is TRBV6-6 and J usage is TRBJ2-7, with no clear D. CDR1 is MNHNY and CDR2 is SVGAGI in the germline V gene (reference sequence). The germline V and J ends were trimmed by 5 bases and 3 bases, with 8 bases remaining between them. The CDR3 consists of 12 residues. Here the CDR3 DNA reads TGTGCCAGCAGTGTTGACGGCTACGAGCAGTACTTC. Translation gives CASSVDGYEQYF.

The chain couples TRBV19 to TRBJ2-5; TRBD2 agrees at 7 bases. This CDR3 region has 14 residues. In germline, CDR1 is LNHDA, CDR2 SQIVND (reference sequence). The V gene end was trimmed by 4 bases and the J gene end by 4 bases; junction bases not matched to a gene: 6. CDR3 protein: CASSKGQRGETQYF. As DNA, the CDR3 is TGTGCCAGTAGTAAAGGTCAGCGGGGAGAGACCCAGTACTTC.

The V call is TRBV14, the J call TRBJ1-2, with TRBD1 as a possible D gene (6 bases). This CDR3 region has 15 residues. Germline V gives CDR1 SGHDN, CDR2 FVKESK. Trimming pared 0 bases from V and 2 bases from J, leaving 10 bases between. CDR3 sequence reads: CASSQDLRGNYGYTF. The CDR3 DNA is TGTGCCAGCAGCCAAGATCTAAGGGGGAACTATGGCTACACCTTC.